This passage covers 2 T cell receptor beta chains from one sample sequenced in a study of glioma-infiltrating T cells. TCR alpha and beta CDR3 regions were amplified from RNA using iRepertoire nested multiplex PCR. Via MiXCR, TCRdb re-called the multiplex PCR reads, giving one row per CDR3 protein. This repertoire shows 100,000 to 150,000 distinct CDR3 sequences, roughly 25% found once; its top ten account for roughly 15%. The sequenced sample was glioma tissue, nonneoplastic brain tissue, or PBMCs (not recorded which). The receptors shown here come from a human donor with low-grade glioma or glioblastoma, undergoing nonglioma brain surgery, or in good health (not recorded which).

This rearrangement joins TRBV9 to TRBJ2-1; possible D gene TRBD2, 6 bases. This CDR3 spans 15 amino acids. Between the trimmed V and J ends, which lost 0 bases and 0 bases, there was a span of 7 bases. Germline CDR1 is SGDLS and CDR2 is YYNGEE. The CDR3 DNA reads TGTGCCAGCAGCGTAGGGGGGGACTCCTACAATGAGCAGTTCTTC. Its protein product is CASSVGGDSYNEQFF.

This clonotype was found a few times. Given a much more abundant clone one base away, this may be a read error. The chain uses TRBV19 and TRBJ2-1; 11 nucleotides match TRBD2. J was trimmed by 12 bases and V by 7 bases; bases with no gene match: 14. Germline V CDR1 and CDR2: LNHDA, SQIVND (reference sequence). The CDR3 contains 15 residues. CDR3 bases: TGTGCCAGTATCCAGACTAGCGGGATAGCCGGTGGGCAGTTCTTC. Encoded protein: CASIQTSGIAGGQFF.